The next 30 T cell receptor beta chains were all read from a single sample in a study of blood T cells in healthy people across ages. Primed by a sample-barcoded 5' primer and a J-beta primer mix, a second PCR proceeded for roughly 7 to 11 cycles. TCRdb redid the calling of the 5' RACE reads with MiXCR, one entry per CDR3 protein. The sample yields approximately 960,000 distinct CDR3 sequences, 25% to 30% seen once. This same sample was also taken into another study, of T cells of mothers and their children.

Sequenced input: blood. These receptors were obtained from a woman in her forties in good health.

This clonotype was recorded a few times. This sequence joins TRBV7-3 and TRBJ2-5, with D possibly TRBD2 on 6 matching bases. CDR3 length: 14 residues. In germline, CDR1 is SGHTA, CDR2 FQGTGA. V was cut by 2 bases and J by 5 bases, with 12 bases left in between. CDR3 nucleotide sequence: TGTGCCAGCAGCTTATTCGGGGGAGACGAGACCCAGTACTTC. Translated, it gives CASSLFGGDETQYF.

Of note for this clonotype: Mismatch with germline at one junction end may stem from a read error. V and J are TRBV24-1 and TRBJ2-6, with 8 bases aligning to TRBD2. This CDR3 contains 17 residues. Per germline, CDR1 KGHDR and CDR2 SFDVKD. The CDR3 nucleotides read TGTGCCACTGGAAGCGGGGGAGGAGGTTCAGGGGCCAACGTCCGGACTTTC. Translated, it gives CATGSGGGGSGANVRTF.

The gene calls are TRBV5-1 and TRBJ2-3; D gene ambiguous. V lost 4 bases to trimming and J lost 4 bases, with 13 bases between them. This CDR3 region has 14 residues. Germline-derived CDR1 and CDR2 are SGHRS and YFSETQ. The CDR3 nucleotides read TGCGCCAGCAGCCAGGATCGGGTGCCAGATACGCAGTATTTT. It codes for CASSQDRVPDTQYF.

This chain links TRBV27 with TRBJ1-5; 7 bases are shared with TRBD1. V lost 2 bases to trimming and J lost 3 bases; unmatched junction nucleotides: 10. This CDR3 contains 17 residues. Germline CDR1 and CDR2: MNHEY and SMNVEV (reference sequence). Here the CDR3 reads CASSLRPPGQFNQPQHF. The CDR3 coding sequence is TGTGCCAGCAGTTTAAGGCCCCCGGGACAGTTCAATCAGCCCCAGCATTTT.

The CDR3 loop reads CASNPQAGGRETQYF. In DNA, the CDR3 is TGTGCCAGCAACCCCCAAGCGGGGGGGCGAGAGACCCAGTACTTC. The chain employs TRBV7-2 and TRBJ2-5; TRBD2 agrees at 10 bases. With V trimmed by 7 bases and J by 4 bases, 9 bases remained unmatched. The CDR3 length is 15 residues. Germline V gene lookup returns CDR1 SGHTA and CDR2 FQGNSA.

V is TRBV7-9 and J is TRBJ2-7; D is unclear. The germline V gene encodes CDR1 SEHNR and CDR2 FQNEAQ (reference sequence). The V gene lost 5 bases and the J gene lost 2 bases, with 16 bases spanning the gap. The CDR3 extends over 15 amino acids. CDR3 DNA sequence: TGTGCCAGCAGCCCCCCAGGTGTGGGGACCTACGAGCAGTACTTC. It yields the protein CASSPPGVGTYEQYF.

The rearrangement joins TRBV20-1 to TRBJ2-7, with 8 bases that match TRBD2. V trimming: 6 bases; J trimming: 2 bases; junction bases outside the gene matches: 12. The CDR3 totals 15 residues. Germline V gene sequence: CDR1 DFQATT, CDR2 SNEGSKA (reference sequence). CDR3 nucleotides: TGCAGTGCCATGAATACAGCGACTAGCGCCTACGAGCAGTACTTC. Protein product: CSAMNTATSAYEQYF.

This clonotype was recorded a few times. The gene calls are TRBV5-6 and TRBJ1-1, with D uncertain. The CDR3 consists of 11 residues. The germline V gene encodes CDR1 SGHDT and CDR2 YYEEEE. V lost 0 bases and J 11 bases, leaving 8 bases between the germline ends. The CDR3, as DNA: TGTGCCAGCAGCTTGGGACAATCGGCTTTCTTT. It is translated as CASSLGQSAFF.

This clonotype was seen a few times. J is TRBJ2-1 and V is TRBV7-3; 8 positions match TRBD2. The CDR3 has 15 residues. Looked up from germline, CDR1 is SGHTA and CDR2 is FQGTGA. J lost 7 bases, V lost 2 bases, and 7 bases had no gene match. DNA of the CDR3: TGTGCCAGCAGCTTACGCCTCGGGACTAGGAATGAGCAGTTCTTC. Its translation is CASSLRLGTRNEQFF.

This clonotype was counted a single time. The chain recombines TRBV5-6 with TRBJ2-2; possibly TRBD1 or TRBD2 for D (5 bases each). CDR1 is SGHDT, CDR2 YYEEEE, per germline. V lost 4 bases, J lost 5 bases, and 15 bases lay in between. The CDR3 has 15 residues. The CDR3 loop reads CASSLGAMKTGELFF. Written as DNA, the CDR3 is TGTGCCAGCAGCCTCGGGGCCATGAAAACCGGGGAGCTGTTTTTT.

This clonotype was seen only a few times. The chain employs TRBV7-2 and TRBJ1-1; 9 bases line up with TRBD1. The germline V gene encodes CDR1 SGHTA and CDR2 FQGNSA. The CDR3 has 14 residues. J was trimmed by 3 bases and V by 4 bases; bases with no gene match: 3. The CDR3 here is CASSSRQGDTEAFF. The CDR3 region has the DNA TGTGCCAGCAGCTCCCGACAGGGGGACACTGAAGCTTTCTTT.

For this clonotype: A much bigger clone sits one base away, suggesting this may be a read error. The V gene is TRBV7-8, the J gene TRBJ2-7; TRBD1 matches 10 bases. This CDR3 contains 14 residues. Germline trimming cut 2 bases from V and 9 bases from J; bases unmatched to any gene: 7. The germline V gene has CDR1 SGHVS and CDR2 FQNEAQ. The CDR3 here is CASSLLDRGDGQYF. Written as DNA, the CDR3 is TGTGCCAGCAGCTTACTGGACAGGGGGGACGGGCAGTACTTC.

The chain links TRBV9 to TRBJ2-1; TRBD2 aligns across 7 bases. The germline V gene has CDR1 SGDLS and CDR2 YYNGEE. V shed 1 base, J shed 1 base, and the junction held 5 bases outside the gene matches. This CDR3 has 16 amino acids. CDR3 sequence: CASSVSPGLSYNEQFF. DNA of the CDR3: TGTGCCAGCAGCGTATCCCCGGGACTATCCTACAATGAGCAGTTCTTC.

This clonotype was detected many times. DNA of the CDR3: TGCGCCAGCAGCTTCTCCTCCTACCAAGAGACCCAGTACTTC. Its protein is CASSFSSYQETQYF. V gene TRBV5-1 combines with J gene TRBJ2-5, with D unresolved. The CDR3 consists of 14 residues. Germline CDR1 SGHRS, CDR2 YFSETQ. V was trimmed by 2 bases and J by 0 bases, leaving 8 bases between them.

This clonotype was seen a few times. The CDR3 bases are TGCAGTGCTATTCCGGATCTAACAGAGCGGACCTACGAGCAGTACTTC. Its protein product is CSAIPDLTERTYEQYF. V is TRBV20-1 and J is TRBJ2-7, with D tentatively TRBD2 (5 bases). V lost 4 bases to trimming and J lost 2 bases, with 21 bases between them. This CDR3 region has 16 residues. CDR1 and CDR2 from the germline V gene are DFQATT and SNEGSKA (reference sequence).

This clonotype has at least ten counts. This sequence joins TRBV29-1 and TRBJ2-3; 11 bases match TRBD1. CDR1 is SQVTM, CDR2 ANQGSEA, per germline. The length of the CDR3 is 14 residues. V trimming: 4 bases; J trimming: 5 bases; junction bases outside the gene matches: 5. CDR3 residues: CSVGKGQGVDTQYF. DNA of the CDR3: TGCAGCGTTGGGAAGGGACAGGGGGTAGATACGCAGTATTTT.

This clonotype was found many times. The chain employs TRBV6-2 or TRBV6-3 and TRBJ2-1, with unresolved D. CDR3 length: 15 residues. V gave up 0 bases and J gave up 4 bases, with 10 bases separating them. The germline gives CDR1 MNHEY, CDR2 SVGEGT. For the CDR3, the DNA is TGTGCCAGCAGTTACTCGGGGAATACGTACAATGAGCAGTTCTTC. It codes for CASSYSGNTYNEQFF.

In this sample, this clonotype turned up many times. This sequence joins TRBV14 and TRBJ1-2; 12 bases fit TRBD1. Germline V gene lookup returns CDR1 SGHDN and CDR2 FVKESK. Trimming cost V 4 bases and J 7 bases; bases outside gene matches: 1. The CDR3 runs 13 residues. In DNA form, the CDR3 reads TGTGCCAGCAGCCGGGACAGGGGGCCTGGCTACACCTTC. Encoded protein: CASSRDRGPGYTF.

This clonotype was seen at least ten times. The chain has TRBV13 and TRBJ2-1; no definite D call. In germline, CDR1 is PRHDT, CDR2 FYEKMQ (reference sequence). There are 14 residues in the CDR3. V was clipped by 5 bases and J by 4 bases, with 12 bases between them. The CDR3 sequence is CASSEEGGYNEQFF. CDR3 DNA: TGTGCCAGCAGCGAAGAAGGTGGGTACAATGAGCAGTTCTTC.

The J gene is TRBJ2-2, the V gene TRBV9; D ambiguous. This CDR3 comprises 16 residues. From germline, CDR1 is SGDLS and CDR2 YYNGEE. The V gene lost 3 bases and the J gene lost 2 bases, with 14 bases spanning the gap. The CDR3 DNA reads TGTGCCAGCAGCGGGCCCCATCGGACCAACACCGGGGAGCTGTTTTTT. The encoded protein is CASSGPHRTNTGELFF.

This clonotype showed up just a few times. The chain has TRBV10-3 and TRBJ1-4; a possible D gene is TRBD1 (6 bases). The CDR3 has 14 amino acids. Germline assignment: CDR1 ENHRY and CDR2 SYGVKD. The chain's CDR3 is CGTQQGGPNEKLFF. Written as DNA, the CDR3 is TGTGGGACGCAGCAAGGGGGTCCTAATGAAAAACTGTTTTTT.

The J gene is TRBJ2-6, the V gene TRBV5-6; the D gene could be TRBD1 or TRBD2 (5 bases each). CDR3 size: 18 residues. Germline V lookup: CDR1 SGHDT, CDR2 YYEEEE. Trimming pared 4 bases from V and 6 bases from J, leaving 23 bases between. CDR3 nucleotides: TGTGCCAGCAGCCCCGGGACGGGATTACGTATAGAGGCCAACGTCCTGACTTTC. This translates into CASSPGTGLRIEANVLTF.

This clonotype was seen more than once but under ten times. The chain employs TRBV28 and TRBJ2-7; D gene unclear. V was shortened by 2 bases and J by 4 bases, with 12 bases between the two germline ends. Germline loops: CDR1 MDHEN, CDR2 SYDVKM. The CDR3 spans 14 residues. DNA of the CDR3: TGTGCCAGCAGTTTACAGACGGAACCTTACGAGCAGTACTTC. It translates to CASSLQTEPYEQYF.

This clonotype occurred a few times. The chain uses TRBV20-1 and TRBJ1-4; D might be TRBD1 (6 bases). Trimming cost V 6 bases and J 3 bases, with 14 bases left between them. CDR1 and CDR2 from the germline V gene are DFQATT and SNEGSKA (reference sequence). The CDR3 length is 14 residues. This chain's CDR3 is CSAQLTGSNEKLFF. CDR3 nucleotide sequence: TGCAGTGCACAGTTGACAGGCTCTAATGAAAAACTGTTTTTT.

This clonotype appeared once. The rearrangement links TRBV7-9 to TRBJ2-1; the D gene is possibly TRBD1 (6 bases). Deletions cut 1 base from V and 5 bases from J, with 15 bases between. The CDR3 is 16 amino acids. Germline V CDR1 and CDR2: SEHNR, FQNEAQ (reference sequence). CDR3 amino acids: CASSLVGTRTNNEQFF. Written as DNA, the CDR3 is TGTGCCAGCAGCTTAGTAGGGACAAGGACGAACAATGAGCAGTTCTTC.

This sequence joins TRBV16 and TRBJ2-7; the match to TRBD1 covers 9 bases. The CDR3 runs to 15 residues. Germline V gene lookup returns CDR1 KGHSY and CDR2 FQNENV. Losses at the gene ends were 5 bases for V and 0 bases for J; bases not matched to a gene: 5. CDR3 nucleotides: TGTGCCAGCAGCAAGGGACAGGGTGTCTCCTACGAGCAGTACTTC. Translation gives CASSKGQGVSYEQYF.

This clonotype appeared a few times. The chain combines TRBV7-6 with TRBJ2-1, with D tentatively TRBD1 (5 bases). CDR3 size: 14 residues. CDR1 is SGHVS, CDR2 FNYEAQ, per germline. V was cut by 3 bases and J by 8 bases, with 14 bases left in between. For the CDR3, the DNA is TGTGCCAGCAGCTTGGGAACAGGCCAGGATGAGCAGTTCTTC. Translating gives CASSLGTGQDEQFF.

This chain joins TRBV12-3 or TRBV12-4 and TRBJ2-3; D call uncertain. The CDR3 loop spans 13 amino acids. The V end lost 3 bases, the J end lost 5 bases, and 9 bases lay between the germline ends. The CDR3 region has the DNA TGTGCCAGCAGTTTGAGTGGAAGAGATACGCAGTATTTT. It translates to CASSLSGRDTQYF.

This clonotype has only a few counts. This CDR3 is CASSDPPSRSLAFF. CDR3 DNA sequence: TGTGCCAGCAGTGACCCTCCTTCAAGGTCTCTAGCTTTCTTT. The chain combines TRBV2 with TRBJ1-1; D is uncertain. Germline V gene data show CDR1 as SNHLY and CDR2 as FYNNEI. The length of the CDR3 is 14 residues. Trimming stripped 3 bases from V and 10 bases from J, with 18 bases between.

Points on this clonotype: A read error may explain this, as a much larger clone is one base away. This chain links TRBV6-6 with TRBJ1-6, with D perhaps matching TRBD1 (6 bases). V gave up 0 bases and J gave up 14 bases, with 20 bases separating them. There are 16 residues in the CDR3. Germline CDR1 reads MNHNY; CDR2 reads SVGAGI (reference sequence). CDR3 DNA: TGTGCCAGCAGTTACTCGAGGGACAAGGGTCAAACAGCCCTCCACTTT. This sequence encodes CASSYSRDKGQTALHF.